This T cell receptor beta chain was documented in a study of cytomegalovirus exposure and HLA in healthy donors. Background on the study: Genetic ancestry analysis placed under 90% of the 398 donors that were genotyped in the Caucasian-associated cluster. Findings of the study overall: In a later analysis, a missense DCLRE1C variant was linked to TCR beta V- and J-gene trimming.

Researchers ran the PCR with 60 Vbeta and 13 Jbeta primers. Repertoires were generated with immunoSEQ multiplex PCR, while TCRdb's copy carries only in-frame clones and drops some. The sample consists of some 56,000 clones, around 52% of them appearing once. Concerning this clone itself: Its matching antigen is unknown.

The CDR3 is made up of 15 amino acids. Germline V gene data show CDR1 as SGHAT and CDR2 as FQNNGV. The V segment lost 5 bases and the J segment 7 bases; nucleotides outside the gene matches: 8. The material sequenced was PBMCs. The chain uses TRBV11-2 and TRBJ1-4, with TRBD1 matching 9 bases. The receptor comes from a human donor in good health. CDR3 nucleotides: TGTGCCAGCAGCCTCGACAGGGGGAGAGGTGAAAAACTGTTTTTT. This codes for CASSLDRGRGEKLFF.